The 9 T cell receptor beta chains given below trace back to one sample, sequenced in a study of T cells in localized non-small cell lung cancer. The repertoire was sequenced with immunoSEQ multiplex PCR; TCRdb's copy has only in-frame clones and lacks some. The sample lists around 140,000 clones; 70% to 90% were seen once. This specimen consisted of peripheral blood, obtained before any cancer treatment. The receptors shown here come from a female donor aged 60 or older with stage I lung adenocarcinoma.

The CDR3 reads CASSLDRYNQPQHF. The DNA of the CDR3 is TGTGCCAGCAGCTTGGACAGGTACAATCAGCCCCAGCATTTT. The chain is built from TRBV7-9 and TRBJ1-5; 7 bases map to TRBD1. CDR1 and CDR2 (germline): SEHNR, FQNEAQ (reference sequence). V shed 3 bases and J 3 bases; nucleotides not matched to a gene: 2. This CDR3 comprises 14 residues.

This chain joins TRBV29-1 and TRBJ1-1, with a weak D call TRBD1 (5 bases). Germline CDR1 and CDR2: SQVTM and ANQGSEA. CDR3 length equals 13 residues. V gave up 3 bases and J gave up 1 base, with 9 bases separating them. CDR3 DNA sequence: TGCAGCGTTGAGCGGACAAAGAACACTGAAGCTTTCTTT. Translation: CSVERTKNTEAFF.

This clone came up a few times. The chain joins TRBV14 to TRBJ2-7; 10 bases align to TRBD1. V was clipped by 4 bases and J by 3 bases; unmatched bases: 6. Germline V CDR1 and CDR2: SGHDN, FVKESK. The CDR3 extends over 15 amino acids. CDR3 amino acids: CASSLGGTGVYEQYF. The DNA for the CDR3 is TGTGCCAGCAGCCTAGGAGGGACAGGGGTCTACGAGCAGTACTTC.

V is TRBV27 and J is TRBJ2-3; 8 bases align to TRBD2. The V gene's germline CDR1 is MNHEY and CDR2 SMNVEV (reference sequence). V dropped 0 bases and J dropped 7; count of bases not matched to a gene: 6. The CDR3 contains 15 residues. The CDR3, as DNA: TGTGCCAGCAGTTTATCCTTAGCGGGACTCCATACGCAGTATTTT. It translates to CASSLSLAGLHTQYF.

This chain links TRBV30 with TRBJ2-3; 14 nucleotides align to TRBD2. The J segment lost 2 bases and the V segment lost 3 bases, leaving 1 base of the junction unmatched. The CDR3 totals 15 residues. The germline V gene encodes CDR1 GTSNPN and CDR2 SVGIG (reference sequence). The CDR3 loop reads CAWRGLAGVTDTQYF. CDR3 nucleotide sequence: TGTGCCTGGAGGGGACTAGCGGGAGTCACAGATACGCAGTATTTT.

Written as DNA, the CDR3 is TGTGCCAGCAGCTTAGCGTCAGGGCCGGCCAATGAGCAGTTCTTC. As protein: CASSLASGPANEQFF. V is TRBV7-6 and J is TRBJ2-1; D may be TRBD1 (5 bases). The V end lost 0 bases, the J end lost 6 bases, and 12 bases lay between the germline ends. Germline values: CDR1 SGHVS, CDR2 FNYEAQ. The CDR3 is 15 amino acids. Together with reference TRBV7-6 and TRBJ2-1, the CDR3 gives the full variable domain: GAGVSQSPRYKVTKRGQDVALRCDPISGHVSLYWYRQALGQGPEFLTYFNYEAQQDKSGLPNDRFSAERPEGSISTLTIQRTEQRDSAMYRCASSLASGPANEQFFGPGTRLTVL.

This rearrangement joins TRBV14 to TRBJ1-1; D may be TRBD1 (5 bases). Germline V CDR1 and CDR2: SGHDN, FVKESK. Trimming shortened V by 5 bases and J by 4 bases, and 14 bases separated the two germline ends. CDR3 size: 14 residues. The CDR3 DNA sequence: TGTGCCAGCAGCTGGGGGGGTCCGGGCACTGAAGCTTTCTTT. It yields the protein CASSWGGPGTEAFF.

This rearrangement joins TRBV27 to TRBJ2-3; TRBD2 aligns across 9 bases. CDR3 length: 14 amino acids. V shed 3 bases and J 5 bases; nucleotides not matched to a gene: 3. From germline, CDR1 is MNHEY and CDR2 SMNVEV (reference sequence). The CDR3 is CASSLGLAQDTQYF. As DNA, the CDR3 is TGTGCCAGCAGTTTGGGACTAGCACAAGATACGCAGTATTTT.

The chain recombines TRBV2 with TRBJ2-3; D is uncertain. Germline V CDR1 and CDR2: SNHLY, FYNNEI. Trimming took off 11 bases at V and 6 bases at J, with 12 bases between the two ends. CDR3 length equals 11 residues. CDR3 region: CAGVSRDTQYF. The CDR3 DNA reads TGTGCCGGCGTATCCCGGGATACGCAGTATTTT.